This T cell receptor (beta chain) originates from a study of beta chain features in type 1 diabetes. Study summary: Examination covered around 98 million sorted cells spanning all samples.

The junction had 6 bases not matched to a gene; V was cut back by 6 bases and J by 4 bases. In germline, CDR1 is MNHEY, CDR2 SMNVEV (reference sequence). There are 14 residues in the CDR3. General study findings and limits: Moderate but significant shortening of TCRB CDR3s was recorded in all four CD4+ subsets from Type 1 diabetes patients.

Worth noting for this clone: Its target is not known.

What was sequenced were expressed TCRB transcripts, since all of the isolated RNA had been reverse transcribed. An average of around 3.5 million reads was obtained for naive, central memory and regulatory T cell samples. Assay: immunoSEQ multiplex PCR; the TCRdb copy retains only in-frame clones and omits some. This sample has some 280,000 clones, with approximately 15% found just once. This sequence joins TRBV27 and TRBJ1-1; TRBD1 aligns across 9 bases. Source material: naive CD4+ T cells from blood. The sequence derives from a man aged 25 to 40 with type 1 diabetes. The CDR3: CASSPQGASTEAFF. CDR3 coding DNA: TGTGCCAGCAGCCCACAGGGGGCGAGCACTGAAGCTTTCTTT.